Sequencing of this T cell receptor (beta chain) was carried out in a study of shared T cell receptors in the human thymus. CDR1 is MNHEY and CDR2 is SMNVEV in the germline V gene (reference sequence). Trimming at V came to 5 bases and at J to 7 bases, leaving 3 bases not matched to a gene. This CDR3 comprises 13 residues. Measured with immunoSEQ multiplex PCR; TCRdb has only the in-frame clones, and not every one. The sample lists approximately 400,000 clones, more than 85% occurring once. The source is a human donor. V usage is TRBV27 and J usage is TRBJ1-5, with 9 nucleotides matching TRBD1. The sequencing sample was made of thymocytes. The CDR3: CASSRDRVQPQHF. CDR3 nucleotides: TGTGCCAGCAGTCGGGACAGGGTACAGCCCCAGCATTTT.